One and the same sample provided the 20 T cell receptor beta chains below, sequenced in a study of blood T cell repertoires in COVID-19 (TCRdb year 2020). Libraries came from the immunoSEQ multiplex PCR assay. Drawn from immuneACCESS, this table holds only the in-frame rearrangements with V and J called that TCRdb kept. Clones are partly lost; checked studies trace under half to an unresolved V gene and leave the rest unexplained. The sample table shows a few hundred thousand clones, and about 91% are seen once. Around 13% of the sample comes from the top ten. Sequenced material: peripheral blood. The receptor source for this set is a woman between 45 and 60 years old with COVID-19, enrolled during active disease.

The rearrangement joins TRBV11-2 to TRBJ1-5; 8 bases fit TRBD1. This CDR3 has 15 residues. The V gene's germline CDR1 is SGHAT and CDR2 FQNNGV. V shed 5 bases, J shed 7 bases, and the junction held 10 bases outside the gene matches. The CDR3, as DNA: TGTGCCAGCAGCATCGACGGACAGGGTCCCCAGCCCCAGCATTTT. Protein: CASSIDGQGPQPQHF.

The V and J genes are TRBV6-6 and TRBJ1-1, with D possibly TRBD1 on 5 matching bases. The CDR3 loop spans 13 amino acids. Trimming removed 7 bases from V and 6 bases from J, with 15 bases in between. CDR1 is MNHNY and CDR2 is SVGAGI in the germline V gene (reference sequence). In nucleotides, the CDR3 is TGTGCCAGCAAACTCCGGCGGGGGGCTGAAGCTTTCTTT. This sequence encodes CASKLRRGAEAFF.

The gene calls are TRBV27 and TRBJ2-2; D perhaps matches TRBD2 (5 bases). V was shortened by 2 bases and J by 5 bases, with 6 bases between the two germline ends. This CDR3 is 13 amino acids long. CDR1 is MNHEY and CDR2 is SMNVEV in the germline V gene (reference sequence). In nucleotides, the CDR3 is TGTGCCAGCAGTTTAAGAGGGACCGGGGAGCTGTTTTTT. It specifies CASSLRGTGELFF.

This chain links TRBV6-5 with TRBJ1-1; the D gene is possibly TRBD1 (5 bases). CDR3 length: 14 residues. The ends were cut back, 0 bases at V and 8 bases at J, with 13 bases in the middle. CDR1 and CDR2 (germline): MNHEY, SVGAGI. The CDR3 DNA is TGTGCCAGCAGTTACTCGAGGCGGGGCCTCGAAGCTTTCTTT. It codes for CASSYSRRGLEAFF.

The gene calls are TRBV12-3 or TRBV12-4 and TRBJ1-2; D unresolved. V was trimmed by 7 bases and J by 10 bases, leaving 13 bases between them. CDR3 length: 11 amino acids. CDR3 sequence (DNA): TGTGCCAGCAAGGGAGGGTTGGACTACACCTTC. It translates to CASKGGLDYTF.

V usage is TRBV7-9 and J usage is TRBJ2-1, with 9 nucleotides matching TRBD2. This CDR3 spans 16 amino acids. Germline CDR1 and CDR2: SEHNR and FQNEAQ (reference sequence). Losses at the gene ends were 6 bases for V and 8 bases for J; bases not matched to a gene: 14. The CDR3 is CASSDGGTSLSDEQFF. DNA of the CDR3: TGTGCCAGCAGTGACGGCGGGACTAGCTTATCCGATGAGCAGTTCTTC.

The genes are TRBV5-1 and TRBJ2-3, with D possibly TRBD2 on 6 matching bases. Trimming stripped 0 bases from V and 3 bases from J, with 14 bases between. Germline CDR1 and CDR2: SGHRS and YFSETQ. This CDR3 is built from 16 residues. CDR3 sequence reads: CASSLAGRAGTDTQYF. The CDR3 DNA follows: TGCGCCAGCAGCTTGGCCGGCCGGGCGGGGACAGATACGCAGTATTTT.

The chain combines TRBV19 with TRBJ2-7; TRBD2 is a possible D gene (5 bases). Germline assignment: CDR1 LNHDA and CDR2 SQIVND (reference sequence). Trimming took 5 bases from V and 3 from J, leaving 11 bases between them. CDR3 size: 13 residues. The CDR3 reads CASSPRDLYEQYF. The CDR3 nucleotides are TGTGCCAGTAGTCCCCGGGATCTCTACGAGCAGTACTTC.

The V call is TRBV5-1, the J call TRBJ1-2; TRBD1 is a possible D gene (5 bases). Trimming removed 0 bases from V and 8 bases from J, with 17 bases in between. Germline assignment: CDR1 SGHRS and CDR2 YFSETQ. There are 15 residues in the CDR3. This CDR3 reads CASSLDTATAGGYTF. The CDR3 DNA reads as TGCGCCAGCAGCTTGGATACAGCCACGGCAGGGGGCTACACCTTC.

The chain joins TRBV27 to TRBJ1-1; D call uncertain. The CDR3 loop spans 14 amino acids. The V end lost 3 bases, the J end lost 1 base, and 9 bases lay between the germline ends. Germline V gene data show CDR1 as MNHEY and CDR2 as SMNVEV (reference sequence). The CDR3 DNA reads TGTGCCAGCAGTTTTGGTGCGGGGAACACTGAAGCTTTCTTT. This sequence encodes CASSFGAGNTEAFF.

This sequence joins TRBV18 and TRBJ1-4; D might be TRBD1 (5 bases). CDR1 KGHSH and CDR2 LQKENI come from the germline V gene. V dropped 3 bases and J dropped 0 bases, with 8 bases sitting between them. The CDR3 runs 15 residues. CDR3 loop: CASSPDTSTNEKLFF. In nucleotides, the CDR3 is TGTGCCAGCTCACCGGACACCTCAACTAATGAAAAACTGTTTTTT.

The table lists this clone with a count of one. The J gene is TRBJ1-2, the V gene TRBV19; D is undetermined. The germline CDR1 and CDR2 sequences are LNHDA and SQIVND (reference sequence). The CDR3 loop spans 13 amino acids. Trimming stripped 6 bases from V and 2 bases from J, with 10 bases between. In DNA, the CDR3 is TGTGCCAGTAGAGTGGGCGCCAACTATGGCTACACCTTC. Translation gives CASRVGANYGYTF.

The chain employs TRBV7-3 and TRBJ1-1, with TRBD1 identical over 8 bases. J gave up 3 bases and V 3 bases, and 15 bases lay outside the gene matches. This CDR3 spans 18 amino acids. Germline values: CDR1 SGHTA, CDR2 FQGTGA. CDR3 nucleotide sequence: TGTGCCAGCAGCTTGGAGAACGCTCAGGGGGCGCAGGACACTGAAGCTTTCTTT. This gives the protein CASSLENAQGAQDTEAFF.

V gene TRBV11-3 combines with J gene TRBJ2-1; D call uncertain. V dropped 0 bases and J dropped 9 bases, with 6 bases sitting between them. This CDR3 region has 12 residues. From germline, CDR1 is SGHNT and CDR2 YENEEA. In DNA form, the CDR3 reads TGTGCCAGCAGCTTAGACTCGAGTGAGCAGTTCTTC. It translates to CASSLDSSEQFF.

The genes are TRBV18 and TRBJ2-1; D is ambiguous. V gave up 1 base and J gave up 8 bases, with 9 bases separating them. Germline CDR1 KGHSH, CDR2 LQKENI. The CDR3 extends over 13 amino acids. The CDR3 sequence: CASSPRYRDEQFF. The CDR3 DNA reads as TGTGCCAGCTCACCACGGTACAGAGATGAGCAGTTCTTC. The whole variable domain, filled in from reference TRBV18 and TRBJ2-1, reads NAGVMQNPRHLVRRRGQEARLRCSPMKGHSHVYWYRQLPEEGLKFMVYLQKENIIDESGMPKERFSAEFPKEGPSILRIQQVVRGDSAAYFCASSPRYRDEQFFGPGTRLTVL.

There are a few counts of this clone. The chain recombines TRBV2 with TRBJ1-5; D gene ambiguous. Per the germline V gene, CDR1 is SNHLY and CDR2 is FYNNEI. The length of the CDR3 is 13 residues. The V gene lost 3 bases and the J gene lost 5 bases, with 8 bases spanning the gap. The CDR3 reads CASSEEGYQPQHF. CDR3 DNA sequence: TGTGCCAGCAGTGAGGAGGGATATCAGCCCCAGCATTTT.

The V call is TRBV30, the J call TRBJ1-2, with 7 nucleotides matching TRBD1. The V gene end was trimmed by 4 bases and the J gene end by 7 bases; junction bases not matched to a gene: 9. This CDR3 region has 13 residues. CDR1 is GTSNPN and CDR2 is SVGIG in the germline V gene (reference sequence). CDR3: CAWNNQGVSGYTF. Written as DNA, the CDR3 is TGTGCCTGGAACAACCAGGGGGTGAGTGGCTACACCTTC.

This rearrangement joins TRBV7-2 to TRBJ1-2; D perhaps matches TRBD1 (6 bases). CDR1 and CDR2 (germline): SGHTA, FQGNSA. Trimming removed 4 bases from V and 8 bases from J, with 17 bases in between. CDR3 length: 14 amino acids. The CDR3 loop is CASSSSHRVQGYTF. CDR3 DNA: TGTGCCAGCAGCTCTTCACACAGGGTGCAAGGCTACACCTTC.

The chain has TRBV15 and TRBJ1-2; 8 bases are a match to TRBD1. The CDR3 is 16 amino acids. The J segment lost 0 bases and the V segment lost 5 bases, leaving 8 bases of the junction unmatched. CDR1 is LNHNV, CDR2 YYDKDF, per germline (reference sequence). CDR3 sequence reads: CATSPRDRWTNYGYTF. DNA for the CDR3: TGTGCCACCAGCCCTCGGGACAGGTGGACTAACTATGGCTACACCTTC.

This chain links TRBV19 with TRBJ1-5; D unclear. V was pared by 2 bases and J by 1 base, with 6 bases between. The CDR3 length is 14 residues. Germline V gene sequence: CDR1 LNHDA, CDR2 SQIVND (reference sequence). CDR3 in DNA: TGTGCCAGTAGTATACCGGGGAGCAATCAGCCCCAGCATTTT. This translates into CASSIPGSNQPQHF.